This T cell receptor (beta chain) is drawn from a study of T-cell reconstitution after alpha-beta-depleted transplantation in children. Study results and limitations: A year post-transplant, T-cell counts and diversity derived mostly from newly produced T cells.

Unique molecular identifiers were incorporated into the prepared TCRbeta library. Using its own MiXCR run on the PCR reads, TCRdb lists one record per CDR3 protein. The sample lists approximately 98,000 distinct CDR3 sequences, 5% to 7% seen once, with about 23% in the top ten. The CDR3 is 14 amino acids. CDR1 is SGHVS, CDR2 FQNEAQ, per germline. V was pared by 2 bases and J by 3 bases, with 10 bases between. There are many counts of this clonotype. Its antigen is unknown. The sample in question was PBMCs, mostly from graft donor cells, obtained 360 days after TCRalphabeta/CD19-depleted stem cell transplant. The chain couples TRBV7-8 to TRBJ2-5; no reliable D call. The sequence was collected from a male patient aged 2 to 10 who had a stem cell transplant for acute lymphoblastic leukemia, so the T cells may come from the graft donor. In DNA, the CDR3 is TGTGCCAGCAGCTTATATCGGCAGAAAGAGACCCAGTACTTC. Residues: CASSLYRQKETQYF.